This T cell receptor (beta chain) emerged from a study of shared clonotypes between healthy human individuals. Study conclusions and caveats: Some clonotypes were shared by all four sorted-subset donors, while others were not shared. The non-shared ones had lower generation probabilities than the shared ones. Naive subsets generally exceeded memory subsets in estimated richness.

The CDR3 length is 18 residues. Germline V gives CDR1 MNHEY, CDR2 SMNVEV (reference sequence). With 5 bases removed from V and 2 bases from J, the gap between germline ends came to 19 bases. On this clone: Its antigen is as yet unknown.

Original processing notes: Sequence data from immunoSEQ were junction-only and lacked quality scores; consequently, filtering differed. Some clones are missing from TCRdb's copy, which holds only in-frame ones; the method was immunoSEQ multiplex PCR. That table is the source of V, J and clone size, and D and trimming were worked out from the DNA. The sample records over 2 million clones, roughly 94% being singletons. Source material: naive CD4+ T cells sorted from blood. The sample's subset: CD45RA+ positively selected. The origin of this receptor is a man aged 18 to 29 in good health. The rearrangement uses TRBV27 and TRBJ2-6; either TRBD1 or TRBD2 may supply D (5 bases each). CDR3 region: CASSALGETRTGANVLTF. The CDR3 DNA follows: TGTGCCAGCAGTGCACTAGGGGAGACGAGAACTGGGGCCAACGTCCTGACTTTC. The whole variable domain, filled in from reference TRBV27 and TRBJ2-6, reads EAQVTQNPRYLITVTGKKLTVTCSQNMNHEYMSWYRQDPGLGLRQIYYSMNVEVTDKGDVPEGYKVSRKEKRNFPLILESPSPNQTSLYFCASSALGETRTGANVLTFGAGSRLTVL.